This T cell receptor beta chain was observed in a study of T cells in narcolepsy. Notes on this clone: Its antigen is still unknown.

Assay: immunoSEQ multiplex PCR; the TCRdb copy retains only in-frame clones and omits some. The sample has over 30,000 clones, roughly nine tenths seen once. Study-wide results and limits: Same-patient CSF and blood CD4+ T cell clonotypes included HCRT-specific and TRIB2-specific autoreactive ones.

The germline V and J ends were trimmed by 4 bases and 8 bases, with 12 bases remaining between them. CDR3 size: 13 residues. The germline CDR1 and CDR2 sequences are SGHNT and YYREEE (reference sequence). J is TRBJ1-4 and V is TRBV5-4; D not certain. The sequence was obtained from a human donor with narcolepsy. Sequencing used CD45RA- memory CD4+ T cells from PBMCs. DNA of the CDR3: TGTGCCAGCAGCCTGGAGGGTAGGGAAAAACTGTTTTTT. As protein: CASSLEGREKLFF.